Listed below are T cell receptor beta chains from one sample, sequenced in a study of blood T cell repertoires in COVID-19. TCRdb keeps only in-frame clones here, not all; method: immunoSEQ multiplex PCR. This sample has under 200,000 clones, with approximately 81% found just once. Input material: peripheral blood. The receptors originated from a woman aged 60-75 years with COVID-19, enrolled during active disease. Both conserved end residues are part of each CDR3. A D gene is named only where the DNA matches it firmly. Only some rows state a clone size, as once, few, many or a class for expanded clones.

-	-	TRBV5-8	TRBJ2-1	TGTGCCAGCAGCCTCGGACAAGGGGAGTTCTTC	CASSLGQGEFF
TRBD1	-	TRBV4-2	TRBJ1-4	TGTGCCAGCAGCCAAGCGGGACAGGGGAATGAAAAACTGTTTTTT	CASSQAGQGNEKLFF
TRBD2	-	TRBV19	TRBJ2-2	TGTGCCAGTAGTATTTTAAGCGGGAGGGCCGGGGAGCTGTTTTTT	CASSILSGRAGELFF
TRBD2	-	TRBV3-1/TRBV3-2	TRBJ2-2	TGTGCCAGCAGTCAGGGACTAGCGGGGCCCGGGGAGCTGTTTTTT	CASSQGLAGPGELFF
TRBD1	-	TRBV7-3	TRBJ1-1	TGTGCCAGCTCTGCAACAGGGGCGCTGAACACTGAAGCTTTCTTT	CASSATGALNTEAFF
-	once	TRBV6-6	TRBJ1-1	TGTGCCAGCAGTCAACAGGGTGGCACTGAAGCTTTCTTT	CASSQQGGTEAFF
-	-	TRBV11-3	TRBJ1-6	TGTGCCAGCAGCCCGGGAGTGGGGTTACCCCTCCACTTT	CASSPGVGLPLHF
-	-	TRBV18	TRBJ2-3	TGTGCCAGCTCACCACGGCTAGCTGACGATACGCAGTATTTT	CASSPRLADDTQYF
-	once	TRBV30	TRBJ1-2	TGTGCCTGGAGTGCAGGGTTTACTGGCTATGGCTACACCTTC	CAWSAGFTGYGYTF
TRBD1	-	TRBV6-5	TRBJ1-2	TGTGCCAGCAAACCCCAGGGACAGTCCTCCTATGGCTACACCTTC	CASKPQGQSSYGYTF
TRBD1	-	TRBV9	TRBJ2-2	TGTGCCAGCAGCGTAACACAGGGGGCCGGGGAGCTGTTTTTT	CASSVTQGAGELFF
TRBD1	-	TRBV3-1/TRBV3-2	TRBJ1-2	TGTGCCAGCAGCCAATTCGGACAGGGCGGTGGCTACACCTTC	CASSQFGQGGGYTF
TRBD1	-	TRBV2	TRBJ1-4	TGTGCCAGCAGTGAAACCGGGACAGCTAATGAAAAACTGTTTTTT	CASSETGTANEKLFF
-	once	TRBV3-1/TRBV3-2	TRBJ1-1	TGTGCCAGCAGCCAACTTAGGGGAACTGAAGCTTTCTTT	CASSQLRGTEAFF
-	-	TRBV18	TRBJ2-5	TGTGCCAGCTCACCAACTTCGCCAACCCTAGAGACCCAGTACTTC	CASSPTSPTLETQYF
TRBD1	-	TRBV29-1	TRBJ1-2	TGCAGCGTTTGGACAGGGGTATACTATGGCTACACCTTC	CSVWTGVYYGYTF
-	-	TRBV19	TRBJ1-3	TGTGCCAGTAGTATCGTCTCTGGAAACACCATATATTTT	CASSIVSGNTIYF
TRBD1	-	TRBV5-3	TRBJ1-2	TGTGCCAGAAGCCCGGACAGGGGGCGCGATGGCTACACCTTC	CARSPDRGRDGYTF
TRBD2	-	TRBV10-2	TRBJ2-2	TGCGCCAGCAGGTCGACTAGCGGAAGCACCGGGGAGCTGTTTTTT	CASRSTSGSTGELFF
-	-	TRBV6-5	TRBJ1-1	TGTGCCAGCAGTTACTCCCCCTCGAACACTGAAGCTTTCTTT	CASSYSPSNTEAFF
-	-	TRBV7-9	TRBJ1-1	TGTGCCAGCAGTGCTTACACCGGGGGGCCGAATACTGAAGCTTTCTTT	CASSAYTGGPNTEAFF
-	-	TRBV30	TRBJ1-3	TGTGCCTGGAGTCCCATCAGCGGTGGGAACACCATATATTTT	CAWSPISGGNTIYF
TRBD1	-	TRBV19	TRBJ1-5	TGTGCCAGTAGGGACAGGGGAAATAGCAATCAGCCCCAGCATTTT	CASRDRGNSNQPQHF
-	few	TRBV3-1/TRBV3-2	TRBJ2-3	TGTGCCAGCAGCCAAGATCAGACTAACACAGATACGCAGTATTTT	CASSQDQTNTDTQYF
TRBD2	-	TRBV7-9	TRBJ2-7	TGTGCCAGCAGCTTAGCGGCTAGCGGGAGCCTCTACGAGCAGTACTTC	CASSLAASGSLYEQYF
-	-	TRBV11-2	TRBJ2-3	TGTGCCAGCAGCTTAGAAGCCCGCACAGATACGCAGTATTTT	CASSLEARTDTQYF
-	-	TRBV2	TRBJ2-7	TGTGCCAGCAGTTTAAGAGGGGAGCAGTACTTC	CASSLRGEQYF
-	-	TRBV11-2	TRBJ1-2	TGTGCCAGCAGCTTAGATAGTAGTCAGGTGCGCTACACCTTC	CASSLDSSQVRYTF
TRBD1	-	TRBV27	TRBJ1-1	TGTGCCAGCAGTCCAGGGTTTGGGAACAGGGGGCCTTCGATGAACACTGAAGCTTTCTTT	CASSPGFGNRGPSMNTEAFF
-	-	TRBV6-1	TRBJ1-2	TGTGCCAGCAGTGAATCTTATCGGCAGGGGTTCTCAAAAGGGGATGGCTACACCTTC	CASSESYRQGFSKGDGYTF
-	-	TRBV3-1/TRBV3-2	TRBJ1-5	TGTGCCAGCAGCCAAGTCCCTTCCCAGGGGCCCAATCAGCCCCAGCATTTT	CASSQVPSQGPNQPQHF
-	-	TRBV10-1	TRBJ2-3	TGCGCCAGCAGTTATACCTCCCTCGGAGGGCTCGATACGCAGTATTTT	CASSYTSLGGLDTQYF
-	-	TRBV5-1	TRBJ1-2	TGCGCCAGCAGCTTGGCGGGGGGAGGAGGCTACACCTTC	CASSLAGGGGYTF
TRBD2	-	TRBV10-2	TRBJ2-3	TGCGCCAGCACGGGCGGGAGGACGTTTGGAGATACGCAGTATTTT	CASTGGRTFGDTQYF
-	-	TRBV19	TRBJ2-2	TGTGCCAGTAGTTTCCGGGTGGGTACTAAGACCGGGGAGCTGTTTTTT	CASSFRVGTKTGELFF
-	-	TRBV7-9	TRBJ2-5	TGTGCCAGCAGCTTTACTGGTCAAGAGACCCAGTACTTC	CASSFTGQETQYF
-	-	TRBV18	TRBJ2-7	TGTGCCAGCTCACCACCGGCCAGCGGAAACTACTACGAGCAGTACTTC	CASSPPASGNYYEQYF
TRBD2	-	TRBV27	TRBJ2-1	TGTGCCAGCAGTTCCCGAGGACTAGCGGGGATCAATGAGCAGTTCTTC	CASSSRGLAGINEQFF
-	-	TRBV12-5	TRBJ2-1	TGTGCTAGCCCCGACTCCCGTAGAAGATACAATGAGCAGTTCTTC	CASPDSRRRYNEQFF
TRBD1	-	TRBV18	TRBJ1-3	TGTGCCAGCTCACCGCCGGGACAGAGAGTTGGAAACACCATATATTTT	CASSPPGQRVGNTIYF
TRBD1	-	TRBV29-1	TRBJ1-5	TGCAGCGTAGGAACAGGGGTCCACAATCAGCCCCAGCATTTT	CSVGTGVHNQPQHF
-	-	TRBV3-1/TRBV3-2	TRBJ2-7	TGTGCCAGCAGCCAATCTTACGAGCAGTACTTC	CASSQSYEQYF
TRBD1	-	TRBV5-5	TRBJ1-5	TGTGCCAGCAGCTCGGGACAGTATAGCAATCAGCCCCAGCATTTT	CASSSGQYSNQPQHF
-	-	TRBV15	TRBJ2-2	TGTGCCACCAGCAGAGATAGCGCTGTCACCGCGAACACCGGGGAGCTGTTTTTT	CATSRDSAVTANTGELFF
-	-	TRBV19	TRBJ1-1	TGTGCCACCGAGGACAGACGGAACACTGAAGCTTTCTTT	CATEDRRNTEAFF
TRBD2	-	TRBV27	TRBJ2-5	TGTGCCAGCAGTTTACTCGGACTAGCGGGAGGCCAAGAGACCCAGTACTTC	CASSLLGLAGGQETQYF
-	-	TRBV11-2	TRBJ1-1	TGTGCCAGCAGCTTAGATCAGCGGGAATCAGCTTTCTTT	CASSLDQRESAFF
TRBD1	-	TRBV3-1/TRBV3-2	TRBJ1-2	TGTGCCAGCAGCCCTTCAGGGGGATTCTATGGCTACACCTTC	CASSPSGGFYGYTF
-	-	TRBV12-3/TRBV12-4	TRBJ2-1	TGTGCCAGCGGTCTTGAGAGGAAGCAGTTCTTC	CASGLERKQFF
-	-	TRBV5-1	TRBJ1-1	TGCGCCAGCAGCTTGTTTCAGGGGACACCTGAAGCTTTCTTT	CASSLFQGTPEAFF
-	-	TRBV3-1/TRBV3-2	TRBJ1-2	TGTGCCAGCAGCCAGGGGCCCCTCTATGGCTACACCTTC	CASSQGPLYGYTF
-	-	TRBV7-2	TRBJ1-6	TGTGCCAGCAGCTTTAGGGGGGGCCTAGTCACCTATAATTCACCCCTCCACTTT	CASSFRGGLVTYNSPLHF
-	-	TRBV19	TRBJ1-1	TGTGCCAGTAGTCAGGGTCTGAACACTGAAGCTTTCTTT	CASSQGLNTEAFF
-	-	TRBV5-5	TRBJ2-7	TGTGCCAGCAGCTTAGGGGATTCACCACCCTACGAGCAGTACTTC	CASSLGDSPPYEQYF
-	-	TRBV7-3	TRBJ2-6	TGTGCCAGCAGCTTGGGAGGTAGAGGGGGGGCCAACGTCCTGACTTTC	CASSLGGRGGANVLTF